A selection of T cell receptor beta chains follows, all from one sample in a study of graft-versus-host responses after intestinal transplantation. Sequencing used immunoSEQ multiplex PCR; TCRdb keeps in-frame clones, though not all of them. The sample holds 20,000 to 30,000 clones, approximately 91% seen once. The sequences come from PBMCs, collected 39 days after intestinal transplant. The receptor set was obtained from a human patient who received an intestinal transplant, so some T cells may come from the graft donor. The CDR3 runs from the conserved cysteine through the conserved F or W.

TRBV4-1,TRBJ1-1,CASSLGQGGTEAFF
TRBV14,TRBJ2-1,CASSQDLYNEQFF
TRBV6-1,TRBJ2-7,CASSEDRDRMTYEQYF
TRBV15,TRBJ2-1,CATSRDPPDKAGIPNNEQFF
TRBV5-1,TRBJ2-6,CASSLSGTGGSGANVLTF
TRBV7-3,TRBJ2-1,CASSLSLVVYNEQFF
TRBV19,TRBJ1-1,CASSTTGGYPEAFF
TRBV29-1,TRBJ2-5,CSVELAGEETQYF
TRBV4-1,NA,CASSPELALAKPEQYF
TRBV19,TRBJ2-5,CASSPGYSGRYQETQYF
TRBV28,TRBJ2-1,CASLPTGTLYNEQFF
TRBV28,TRBJ2-6,CATLYLGSGANVLTF
TRBV5-4,TRBJ2-1,CASTPVGGHNEQFF
TRBV25-1,TRBJ2-3,CASSESVGVGDTQYF
TRBV9,TRBJ2-6,CASSLIGRDTGANVLTF
TRBV28,TRBJ1-2,CASSLWVEGIYGYTF
TRBV5-1,TRBJ2-7,CASSLGGERDSWYF
TRBV4-1,TRBJ1-4,CASSPEWGNEKLFF
TRBV19,TRBJ2-7,CASSPLTSGRVVGSYEQYF
TRBV5-1,TRBJ2-7,CASRSGQAPEYYYEQYF
TRBV19,TRBJ1-1,CASSMGKNTEAFF
TRBV29-1,TRBJ2-7,CSVDGGSSYEQYF
TRBV7-3,TRBJ2-3,CASSPRRGTDTQYF
TRBV19,TRBJ1-1,CASIARGPPPGEAFF
TRBV30,TRBJ1-5,CAWSTGHNQPQHF
TRBV5-1,TRBJ2-7,CASSSRGVSYEQYF
TRBV7-2,TRBJ2-7,CASSFGDWIYEQYF
TRBV4-1,TRBJ2-5,CASSQDPTWGETQYF
TRBV27,TRBJ1-1,CASSLSKFGVGWTEAFF
TRBV27,TRBJ2-7,CASSLIQGAIEQYF
TRBV15,TRBJ2-1,CATSRDRRVGNEQFF
TRBV4-1,TRBJ2-1,CASSQDLAGVIIGEQFF
TRBV9,TRBJ1-4,CASSVQSLRGQPNEKLFF
TRBV4-1,TRBJ2-5,CASSHLGAGEETQYF
TRBV28,NA,CASSLGNYEQYF
TRBV10-3,TRBJ2-3,CAISESTGLAVDTQYF
TRBV5-1,TRBJ1-2,CASSDNGGYTF
TRBV27,TRBJ2-6,CASSLIRNPSGANVLTF
TRBV28,TRBJ2-2,CASSLGLYDTGELFF
TRBV6-1,TRBJ2-7,CASSEALQGATYEQYF
TRBV6-5,TRBJ1-3,CASSYGTSLGNTIYF
TRBV27,TRBJ1-5,CASSRQGFGGNQPQHF
TRBV7-3,TRBJ2-5,CASSLGRRETQYF
TRBV28,TRBJ2-5,CASSLNRQETQYF